The 10 T cell receptor beta chains below were found in one sample sequenced in a study of Graves' ophthalmopathy and Graves' hyperthyroidism. The TCR beta CDR3 regions underwent amplification from RNA transcripts. The authors performed first-round RT-PCR with HTBI primers and then a second-round multiplex PCR. MiXCR, applied by TCRdb to the multiplex PCR reads, yields one record per CDR3 protein. The sample lists about 590,000 distinct CDR3 sequences, less than 40% seen once, with 4% to 5% in the top ten. Specimen: peripheral blood or thyroid tissue (not recorded which). The receptors originated from an adult man with Graves' hyperthyroidism.

On this clonotype itself: Relative to the germline gene, one junction end is altered; a read error may explain this. The V and J genes are TRBV29-1 and TRBJ1-1; D gene ambiguous. CDR3 length: 16 residues. The germline V gene has CDR1 SQVTM and CDR2 ANQGSEA. CDR3 in amino acids: CSVEDLRFAGNTEASF. The CDR3 DNA reads TGCAGCGTTGAAGATCTTAGGTTCGCCGGGAACACTGAAGCTTCCTTT.

This clonotype was seen many times. The V and J genes are TRBV7-9 and TRBJ2-7; D is ambiguous. Trimming took 4 bases from V and 2 from J, leaving 12 bases between them. The CDR3 covers 14 residues. Germline V lookup: CDR1 SEHNR, CDR2 FQNEAQ (reference sequence). This CDR3 is CASSYPGRPYEQYF. Written as DNA, the CDR3 is TGTGCCAGCAGCTACCCGGGCCGACCCTACGAGCAGTACTTC.

The table lists this clonotype with many counts. The junction departs from the called germline gene at one end, perhaps through a read error. The V call is TRBV7-9, the J call TRBJ2-7; 9 nucleotides align to TRBD1. Germline CDR1 and CDR2: SEHNR and FQNEAQ (reference sequence). The CDR3 covers 13 residues. CDR3 sequence: CASSLDRGYEQYF. Written as DNA, the CDR3 is TGCGCCAGCAGCCTGGACAGGGGCTACGAGCAGTACTTC.

This clonotype was counted only a few times. The CDR3: CSVEGTSWGEQFF. CDR3 coding DNA: TGCAGCGTTGAAGGGACTAGCTGGGGTGAGCAGTTCTTC. This chain links TRBV29-1 with TRBJ2-1; 8 nucleotides agree with TRBD2. V shed 1 base, J shed 9 bases, and the junction held 5 bases outside the gene matches. From germline, CDR1 is SQVTM and CDR2 ANQGSEA. CDR3 length equals 13 residues.

Regarding this clonotype: A much larger clone is a single base away; this may be a read error. This chain joins TRBV12-5 and TRBJ1-2, with a tentative D call TRBD1 (6 bases). The CDR3 loop spans 13 amino acids. Germline V gives CDR1 LGHNT, CDR2 FRNRAP. The CDR3 loop reads CTSSLGGGYGYTF. The CDR3 bases are TGTACCAGCAGTTTAGGAGGGGGCTATGGCTACACCTTC.

This clonotype was counted at least ten times. The chain has TRBV6-5 and TRBJ1-2; 8 nucleotides agree with TRBD1. The V gene's germline CDR1 is MNHEY and CDR2 SVGAGI. This CDR3 comprises 13 residues. With V trimmed by 5 bases and J by 4 bases, 3 bases remained unmatched. Here the CDR3 reads CASSPTGVYGYTF. In nucleotides, the CDR3 is TGTGCCAGCAGTCCGACAGGGGTCTATGGCTACACCTTC.

This clonotype was picked up many times. The chain carries TRBV7-2 and TRBJ2-7, with a possible D match to TRBD1 (6 bases). The V and J ends lost 5 bases and 4 bases respectively, with 15 bases between them. This CDR3 spans 14 amino acids. The V gene's germline CDR1 is SGHTA and CDR2 FQGNSA. CDR3 amino acids: CASSLPPGAYEQYF. CDR3 sequence (DNA): TGTGCCAGCAGCCTTCCCCCAGGGGCATACGAGCAGTACTTC.

This clonotype was recorded a few times. V is TRBV10-3 and J is TRBJ2-7, with 7 bases identical to TRBD1. The closer fit of TRBJ2-1 to the DNA end suggests the J call may be wrong. This CDR3 has 13 amino acids. The germline V gene encodes CDR1 ENHRY and CDR2 SYGVKD. The CDR3 region is CAISEGQDNEQFF. Written as DNA, the CDR3 is TGTGCCATCAGTGAGGGACAGGACAATGAGCAGTTCTTC.

The chain combines TRBV19 with TRBJ1-5; D might be TRBD1 (5 bases). The CDR3 sequence is 13 residues long. Germline CDR1 reads LNHDA; CDR2 reads SQIVND (reference sequence). The CDR3 sequence: CARNRDGNQPQHF. CDR3 nucleotide sequence: TGTGCTAGAAACCGGGACGGGAATCAGCCCCAGCATTTT.

This clonotype occurred a few times. CDR3 nucleotides: TGTGCCAGCAGCGCGACCCCGGACAGGGGGCGAATTGAAGCTTTCTTT. Protein: CASSATPDRGRIEAFF. The chain employs TRBV9 and TRBJ1-1; 11 nucleotides match TRBD1. V trimming: 3 bases; J trimming: 7 bases; junction bases outside the gene matches: 11. The CDR3 runs to 16 residues. Germline CDR1 and CDR2: SGDLS and YYNGEE.